The present TCR beta chain was sequenced within a study of T-cell reconstitution after alpha-beta-depleted transplantation in children. Study-level findings and limits: Newly produced T cells mostly accounted for T-cell counts and diversity one year post-transplant. Surviving recipient T cells and intrathymic progenitors accounted for some patients' high TCRbeta diversity at day 60. As was reported, about two months after transplant, alpha-beta T cells came from several hundred expanded graft clones.

As it was prepared, the TCRbeta library received unique molecular identifiers. From the PCR reads, TCRdb called clonotypes with MiXCR, one entry per CDR3 protein. The table includes 100,000 or so distinct CDR3 sequences, about 5.6% detected once. This clonotype occurred many times. Antigen specificity is unknown. This CDR3 comprises 13 residues. Germline V gene lookup returns CDR1 SQVTM and CDR2 ANQGSEA. V was pared by 6 bases and J by 2 bases, with 12 bases between. Specimen: PBMCs, mostly from graft donor cells, collected 60 days after TCRalphabeta/CD19-depleted stem cell transplant. This sequence joins TRBV29-1 and TRBJ2-3, with a tentative D call TRBD2 (7 bases). This clonotype was sampled from a female patient under 10 years old who had a stem cell transplant for Fanconi anemia, so the T cells may come from the graft donor. This chain's CDR3 is CSVGGLDTDTQYF. Written as DNA, the CDR3 is TGCAGCGTGGGGGGGCTTGACACAGATACGCAGTATTTT.